The rows below give T cell receptor beta chains drawn from one sample of a study of blood T cell repertoires in COVID-19. Using immunoSEQ multiplex PCR, the repertoire was profiled, and TCRdb retains in-frame clones only, with some absent. This sample yields 100,000 or so clones, of which 80% to 85% are seen a single time; roughly 14% belongs to the top ten. The sequencing sample was made of peripheral blood. Source of these receptors: a woman over 75 with acute or convalescent COVID-19. Both conserved end residues are part of each CDR3. A D gene is named only where the DNA matches it firmly. Clone sizes are given selectively: once, few, many, or a class where the clone is expanded.

J gene: TRBJ2-2; clone size: -; D gene: TRBD2; V gene: TRBV27; CDR3 protein: CASSGRENTGELFF; CDR3 DNA: TGTGCCAGCAGCGGGAGGGAGAACACCGGGGAGCTGTTTTTT
J gene: TRBJ1-2; clone size: -; D gene: TRBD1; V gene: TRBV28; CDR3 protein: CASSLGGQAVYGYTF; CDR3 DNA: TGTGCCAGCAGTTTGGGAGGACAGGCTGTCTATGGCTACACCTTC
J gene: TRBJ2-1; clone size: once; D gene: -; V gene: TRBV11-2; CDR3 protein: CASSLDRLGANEQFF; CDR3 DNA: TGTGCCAGCAGCTTAGATCGGCTAGGAGCGAATGAGCAGTTCTTC
J gene: TRBJ1-1; clone size: -; D gene: -; V gene: TRBV30; CDR3 protein: CAWGTGKVEAFF; CDR3 DNA: TGTGCCTGGGGAACCGGGAAGGTCGAAGCTTTCTTT
J gene: TRBJ1-4; clone size: -; D gene: -; V gene: TRBV10-3; CDR3 protein: CAINRDMGEKLFF; CDR3 DNA: TGTGCCATCAACAGGGATATGGGTGAAAAACTGTTTTTT
J gene: TRBJ2-2; clone size: -; D gene: -; V gene: TRBV28; CDR3 protein: CASSLYPSRRANTGELFF; CDR3 DNA: TGTGCCAGCAGTTTATACCCTTCCCGAAGAGCGAACACCGGGGAGCTGTTTTTT
J gene: TRBJ1-3; clone size: -; D gene: -; V gene: TRBV5-1; CDR3 protein: CASSFGGSNGNTIYF; CDR3 DNA: TGCGCCAGCAGCTTCGGAGGGAGTAACGGAAACACCATATATTTT
J gene: TRBJ1-5; clone size: -; D gene: -; V gene: TRBV6-8; CDR3 protein: CASSYGAGPNNQPQHF; CDR3 DNA: TGTGCCAGCAGTTACGGTGCGGGGCCGAACAATCAGCCCCAGCATTTT
J gene: TRBJ1-2; clone size: once; D gene: -; V gene: TRBV5-8; CDR3 protein: CASSLGRGDGYTF; CDR3 DNA: TGTGCCAGCAGCTTGGGGCGAGGAGATGGCTACACCTTC
J gene: TRBJ1-1; clone size: -; D gene: -; V gene: TRBV19; CDR3 protein: CASSSTVINTEAFF; CDR3 DNA: TGTGCCAGTAGTAGTACAGTGATTAACACTGAAGCTTTCTTT